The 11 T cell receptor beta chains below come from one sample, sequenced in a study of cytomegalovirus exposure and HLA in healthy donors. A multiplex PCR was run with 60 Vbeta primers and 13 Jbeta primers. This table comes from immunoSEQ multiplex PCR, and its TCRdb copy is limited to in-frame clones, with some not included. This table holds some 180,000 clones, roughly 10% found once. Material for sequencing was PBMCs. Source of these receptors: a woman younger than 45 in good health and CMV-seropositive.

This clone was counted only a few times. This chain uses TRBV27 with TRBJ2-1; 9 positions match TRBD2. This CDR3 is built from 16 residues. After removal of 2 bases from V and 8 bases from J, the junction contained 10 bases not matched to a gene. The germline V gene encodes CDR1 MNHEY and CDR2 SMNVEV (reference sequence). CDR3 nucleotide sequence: TGTGCCAGCAGTTTAAAGAGCGGGAGGCTGCCGCATGAGCAGTTCTTC. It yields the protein CASSLKSGRLPHEQFF.

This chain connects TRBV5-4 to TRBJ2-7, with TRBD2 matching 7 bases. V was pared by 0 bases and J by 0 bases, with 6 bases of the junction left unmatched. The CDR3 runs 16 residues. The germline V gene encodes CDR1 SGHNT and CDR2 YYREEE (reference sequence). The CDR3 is CASSLVGREPSYEQYF. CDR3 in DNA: TGTGCCAGCAGCTTGGTAGGGCGGGAGCCCTCCTACGAGCAGTACTTC.

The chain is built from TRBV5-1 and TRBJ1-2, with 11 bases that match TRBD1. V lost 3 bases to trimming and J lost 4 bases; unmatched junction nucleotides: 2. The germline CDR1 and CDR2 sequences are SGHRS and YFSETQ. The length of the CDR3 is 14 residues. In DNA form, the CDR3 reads TGCGCCAGCAGCTGGGGGACAGGGGGCTATGGCTACACCTTC. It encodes CASSWGTGGYGYTF.

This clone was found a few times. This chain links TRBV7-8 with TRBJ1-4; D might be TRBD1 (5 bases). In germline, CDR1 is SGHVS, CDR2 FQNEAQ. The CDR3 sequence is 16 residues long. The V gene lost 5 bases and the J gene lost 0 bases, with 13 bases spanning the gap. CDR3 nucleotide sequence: TGTGCCAGCAGCCCCCAGGGCCTTGCAACTAATGAAAAACTGTTTTTT. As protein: CASSPQGLATNEKLFF.

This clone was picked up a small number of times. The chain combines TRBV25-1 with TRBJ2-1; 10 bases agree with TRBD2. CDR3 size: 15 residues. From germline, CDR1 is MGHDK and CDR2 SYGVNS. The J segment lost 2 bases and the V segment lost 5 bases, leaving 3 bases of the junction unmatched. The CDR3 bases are TGTGCCAGCAGTCCCGGGACTAGCGCCTACAATGAGCAGTTCTTC. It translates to CASSPGTSAYNEQFF.

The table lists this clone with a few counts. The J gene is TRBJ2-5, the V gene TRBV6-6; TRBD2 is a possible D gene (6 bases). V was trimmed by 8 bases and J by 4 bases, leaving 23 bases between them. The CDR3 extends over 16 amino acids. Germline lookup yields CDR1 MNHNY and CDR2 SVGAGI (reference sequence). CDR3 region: CASDPGLRGRPETQYF. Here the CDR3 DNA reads TGTGCCAGCGATCCGGGACTTCGGGGTCGTCCAGAGACCCAGTACTTC.

CDR3 in amino acids: CASRRDRAYTEAFF. CDR3 DNA sequence: TGTGCCAGCCGCCGGGACAGGGCTTACACTGAAGCTTTCTTT. The V and J genes are TRBV2 and TRBJ1-1, with 9 nucleotides matching TRBD1. Germline CDR1 is SNHLY and CDR2 is FYNNEI. This CDR3 has 14 amino acids. V trimming: 8 bases; J trimming: 3 bases; junction bases outside the gene matches: 7.

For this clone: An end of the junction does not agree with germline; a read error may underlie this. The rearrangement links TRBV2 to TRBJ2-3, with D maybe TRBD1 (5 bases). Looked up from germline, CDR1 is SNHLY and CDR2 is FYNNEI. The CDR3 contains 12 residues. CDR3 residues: CASSAPVGVQDF. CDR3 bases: TGTGCCAGCAGTGCCCCTGTAGGTGTACAGGATTTT.

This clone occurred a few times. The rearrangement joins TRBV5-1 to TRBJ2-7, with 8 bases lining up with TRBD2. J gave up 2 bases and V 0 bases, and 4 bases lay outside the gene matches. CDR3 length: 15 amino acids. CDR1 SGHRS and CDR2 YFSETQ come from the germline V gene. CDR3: CASSLVLAGTYEQYF. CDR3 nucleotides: TGCGCCAGCAGCTTGGTTCTAGCGGGCACCTACGAGCAGTACTTC.

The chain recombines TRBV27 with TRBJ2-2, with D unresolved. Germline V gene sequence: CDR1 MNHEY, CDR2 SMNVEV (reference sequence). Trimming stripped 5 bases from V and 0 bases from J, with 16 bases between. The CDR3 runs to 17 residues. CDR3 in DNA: TGTGCCAGCAGTAGGAGACTTGCCGTAACGAACACCGGGGAGCTGTTTTTT. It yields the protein CASSRRLAVTNTGELFF.

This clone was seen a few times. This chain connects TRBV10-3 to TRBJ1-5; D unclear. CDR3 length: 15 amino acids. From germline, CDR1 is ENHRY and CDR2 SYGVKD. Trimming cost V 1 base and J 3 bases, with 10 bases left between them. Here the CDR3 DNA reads TGTGCCATCAGTGAGTATGCGGGGATCAATCAGCCCCAGCATTTT. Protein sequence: CAISEYAGINQPQHF.